These 8 T cell receptor beta chains were sequenced from one sample in a study of blood T cell repertoires in COVID-19. The assay was immunoSEQ multiplex PCR, and TCRdb's table has in-frame clones only and misses some. The table has under 250,000 clones, 75% to 90% seen once. Sequencing was done on a sample of PBMCs or T cells enriched from blood (not recorded which). All receptors derive from a woman aged 18-29 years in a cohort exposed to, infected with or recovered from COVID-19 (not recorded which).

The DNA of the CDR3 is TGTGCCAGCAGCCTACAGGGAACTGAAGCTTTCTTT. Residues: CASSLQGTEAFF. V gene TRBV3-1 (or the pseudogene TRBV3-2) combines with J gene TRBJ1-1; TRBD1 is a possible D gene (6 bases). The CDR3 spans 12 residues. Germline assignment: CDR1 LGHDT and CDR2 YNNKEL (reference sequence). V was trimmed by 4 bases and J by 5 bases, leaving 8 bases between them.

This sequence joins TRBV2 and TRBJ1-1; no clear D gene. This CDR3 contains 13 residues. The V end was cut by 3 bases, the J end by 0 bases, with 5 bases between. Germline values: CDR1 SNHLY, CDR2 FYNNEI. The CDR3 spells CASSDSMNTEAFF. CDR3 nucleotide sequence: TGTGCCAGCAGTGATTCCATGAACACTGAAGCTTTCTTT.

This clone was detected only a few times. In nucleotides, the CDR3 is TGTGCCAGCAGCGTCGACATAGTGTCTGATGAGCAGTACTTC. It is translated as CASSVDIVSDEQYF. The chain combines TRBV5-5 with TRBJ2-7; D gene unclear. Germline V gene sequence: CDR1 SGHKS, CDR2 YYEKEE (reference sequence). V lost 4 bases, J lost 7 bases, and 18 bases lay in between. The CDR3 has 14 amino acids.

V usage is TRBV24-1 and J usage is TRBJ2-7; 7 bases align to TRBD1. Germline V gives CDR1 KGHDR, CDR2 SFDVKD. V dropped 6 bases and J dropped 3; count of bases not matched to a gene: 7. The CDR3 covers 14 residues. The CDR3 loop is CATSNRDRVYEQYF. The CDR3 region has the DNA TGTGCCACCAGTAACCGGGACAGAGTCTACGAGCAGTACTTC.

The J gene is TRBJ1-6, the V gene TRBV6-1; D is undetermined. Trimming left V 0 bases short and J 6 bases short, with 15 bases between. Per germline, CDR1 MNHNS and CDR2 SASEGT. The CDR3 spans 17 residues. CDR3 DNA: TGTGCCAGCAGTGAAGCCGGCGGGGTAGCGGGTAATTCACCCCTCCACTTT. Translating gives CASSEAGGVAGNSPLHF.

The DNA for the CDR3 is TGCGCCAGCGCCCGGGAATCCTACAATGAGCAGTTCTTC. Its protein is CASARESYNEQFF. The chain is built from TRBV10-2 and TRBJ2-1, with D possibly being TRBD2 (5 bases). The CDR3 is made up of 13 amino acids. CDR1 is WSHSY and CDR2 is SAAADI in the germline V gene. The V and J ends lost 8 bases and 1 base respectively, with 9 bases between them.

The rearrangement joins TRBV7-2 to TRBJ2-3; 10 bases fit TRBD2. Germline trimming cut 3 bases from V and 2 bases from J; bases unmatched to any gene: 2. The CDR3 runs 15 residues. From germline, CDR1 is SGHTA and CDR2 FQGNSA. CDR3: CASSLTSGYTDTQYF. The CDR3, as DNA: TGTGCCAGCAGCTTGACTAGCGGGTACACAGATACGCAGTATTTT. The variable domain in full, completed from reference TRBV7-2 and TRBJ2-3, reads GAGVSQSPSNKVTEKGKDVELRCDPISGHTALYWYRQSLGQGLEFLIYFQGNSAPDKSGLPSDRFSAERTGGSVSTLTIQRTQQEDSAVYLCASSLTSGYTDTQYFGPGTRLTVL.

This clone appeared a few times. The chain employs TRBV4-2 and TRBJ2-3, with TRBD2 matching 9 bases. Germline V CDR1 and CDR2: LGHNA, YNFKEQ. V lost 1 base to trimming and J lost 8 bases; unmatched junction nucleotides: 10. The CDR3 contains 16 residues. Here the CDR3 DNA reads TGTGCCAGCAGCCAAGTCGAGGCGGGGGGGCATGGTACGCAGTATTTT. It encodes CASSQVEAGGHGTQYF.